This T cell receptor (beta chain) came from a study of T cells after yellow fever vaccination. Study results and caveats: Although most clonotypes did not, a small share appeared in both CD4 and CD8 compartments.

As for this clonotype: Its antigen is not identified.

Production of TCR cDNA was by 5'RACE template switching, which also added a universal primer site and UMIs. TCRdb re-called the 5' RACE reads with MiXCR, one entry per CDR3 protein. The sample gives over 300,000 distinct CDR3 sequences, 4.1% of which show up once; 20% to 25% is in the top ten. Here the sequenced sample was PBMCs, taken 5 days after the yellow fever booster vaccination. The origin of this receptor is a man aged 18 to 30 who received the YFV17D yellow fever vaccine.

CDR3 DNA sequence: TGTGCCAGCAGCTTGGGAAGTCATAATAACTATGGCTACACCTTC. This gives the protein CASSLGSHNNYGYTF. The J gene is TRBJ1-2, the V gene TRBV5-5; no clear D. With 0 bases removed from V and 1 base from J, the gap between germline ends came to 10 bases. CDR1 is SGHKS and CDR2 is YYEKEE in the germline V gene (reference sequence). The CDR3 extends over 15 amino acids.